This TCR beta chain emerged from a study of human thymus T cells. General observations from the study: Thymic and blood repertoires appeared to show biased V and J gene usage. Related studies found that unrelated individuals share highly overlapping thymic repertoires.

Germline CDR1 and CDR2: MRHNA and SNTAGT. This CDR3 is 13 amino acids long. Trimming removed 6 bases from V and 7 bases from J, with 15 bases in between. The protocol was immunoSEQ multiplex PCR, while the TCRdb copy is restricted to in-frame clones and leaves out a portion. The sample has some 120,000 clones, around 94% seen once. Thymic material originated from resections removed in the course of corrective heart surgery. For this clone: Antigen specificity is unknown.

The clonotype originates from a boy under three years old with a congenital heart defect but otherwise immunologically healthy. Sequencing was performed on thymus tissue. The chain recombines TRBV6-4 with TRBJ1-1; no firm D call. The CDR3 loop reads CASRLAAHLEAFF. The CDR3 DNA is TGTGCCAGCAGATTAGCCGCCCACCTTGAAGCTTTCTTT.